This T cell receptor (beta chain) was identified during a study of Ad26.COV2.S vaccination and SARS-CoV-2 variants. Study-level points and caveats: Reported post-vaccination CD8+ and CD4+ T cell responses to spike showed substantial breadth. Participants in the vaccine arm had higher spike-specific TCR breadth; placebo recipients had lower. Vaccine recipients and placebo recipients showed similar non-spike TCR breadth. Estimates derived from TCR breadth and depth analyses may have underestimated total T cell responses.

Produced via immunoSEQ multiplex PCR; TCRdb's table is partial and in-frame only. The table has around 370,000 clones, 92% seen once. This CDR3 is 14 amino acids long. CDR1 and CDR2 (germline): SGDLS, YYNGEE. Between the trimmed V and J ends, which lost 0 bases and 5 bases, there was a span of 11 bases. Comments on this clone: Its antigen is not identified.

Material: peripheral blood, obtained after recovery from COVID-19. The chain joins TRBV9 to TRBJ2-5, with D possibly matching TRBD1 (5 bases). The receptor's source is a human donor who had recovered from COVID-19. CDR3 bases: TGTGCCAGCAGCGTAGACCAGGGCAGGGAGACCCAGTACTTC. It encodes CASSVDQGRETQYF.